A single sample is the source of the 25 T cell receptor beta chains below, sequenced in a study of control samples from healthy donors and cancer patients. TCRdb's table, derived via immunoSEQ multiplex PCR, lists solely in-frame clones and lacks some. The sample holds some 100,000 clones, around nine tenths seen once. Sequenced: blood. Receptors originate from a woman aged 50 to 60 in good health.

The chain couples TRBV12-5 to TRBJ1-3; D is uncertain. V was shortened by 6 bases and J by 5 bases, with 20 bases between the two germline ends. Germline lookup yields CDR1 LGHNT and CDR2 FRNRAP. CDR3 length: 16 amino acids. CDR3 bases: TGTGCTAGTGGCCTAGCCTCCGTGCAGACTAGAAACACCATATATTTT. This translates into CASGLASVQTRNTIYF.

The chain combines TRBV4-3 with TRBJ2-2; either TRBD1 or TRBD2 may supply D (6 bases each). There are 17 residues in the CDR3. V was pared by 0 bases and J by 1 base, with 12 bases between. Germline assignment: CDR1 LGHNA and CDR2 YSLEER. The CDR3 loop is CASSQDWGALNTGELFF. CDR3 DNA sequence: TGCGCCAGCAGCCAAGACTGGGGGGCCCTGAACACCGGGGAGCTGTTTTTT.

DNA of the CDR3: TGCGCCAGCAGCCAAGACTTTTCGCAGTATGGCTACACCTTC. Encoded protein: CASSQDFSQYGYTF. The chain uses TRBV4-3 and TRBJ1-2; D ambiguous. The CDR3 is 14 residues long. The ends were cut back, 0 bases at V and 5 bases at J, with 10 bases in the middle. CDR1 and CDR2 (germline): LGHNA, YSLEER.

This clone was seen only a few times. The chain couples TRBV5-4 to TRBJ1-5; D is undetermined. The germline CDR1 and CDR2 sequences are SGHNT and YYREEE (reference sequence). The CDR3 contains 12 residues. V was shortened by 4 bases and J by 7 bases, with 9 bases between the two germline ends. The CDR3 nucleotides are TGTGCCAGCAGCGAACCAGGCCAGCCCCAGCATTTT. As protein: CASSEPGQPQHF. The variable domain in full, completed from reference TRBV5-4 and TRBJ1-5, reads ETGVTQSPTHLIKTRGQQVTLRCSSQSGHNTVSWYQQALGQGPQFIFQYYREEENGRGNFPPRFSGLQFPNYSSELNVNALELDDSALYLCASSEPGQPQHFGDGTRLSIL.

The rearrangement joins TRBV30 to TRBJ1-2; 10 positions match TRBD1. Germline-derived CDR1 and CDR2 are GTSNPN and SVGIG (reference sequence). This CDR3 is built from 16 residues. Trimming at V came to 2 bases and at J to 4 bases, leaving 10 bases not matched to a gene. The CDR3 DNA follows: TGTGCCTGGAGTTCGACCCGGACAGGGGGGCTCTATGGCTACACCTTC. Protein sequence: CAWSSTRTGGLYGYTF.

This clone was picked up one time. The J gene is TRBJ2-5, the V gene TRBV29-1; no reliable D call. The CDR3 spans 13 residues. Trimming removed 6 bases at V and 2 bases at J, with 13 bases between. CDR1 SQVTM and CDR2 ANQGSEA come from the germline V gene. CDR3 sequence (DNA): TGCAGCGTGCCCGCAGGCAATCAAGAGACCCAGTACTTC. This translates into CSVPAGNQETQYF.

DNA of the CDR3: TGTGCCAGCACCACAAGTCCTCAGCCCCAGCATTTT. The encoded protein is CASTTSPQPQHF. The chain is built from TRBV2 and TRBJ1-5; D is ambiguous. Trimming left V 7 bases short and J 6 bases short, with 10 bases between. Germline values: CDR1 SNHLY, CDR2 FYNNEI. The CDR3 totals 12 residues.

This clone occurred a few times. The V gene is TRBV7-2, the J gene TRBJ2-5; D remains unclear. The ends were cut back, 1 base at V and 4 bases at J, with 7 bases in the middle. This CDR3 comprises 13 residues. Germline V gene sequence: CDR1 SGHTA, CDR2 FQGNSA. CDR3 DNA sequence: TGTGCCAGCAGCTTAGTTTCAGTAGAGACCCAGTACTTC. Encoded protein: CASSLVSVETQYF.

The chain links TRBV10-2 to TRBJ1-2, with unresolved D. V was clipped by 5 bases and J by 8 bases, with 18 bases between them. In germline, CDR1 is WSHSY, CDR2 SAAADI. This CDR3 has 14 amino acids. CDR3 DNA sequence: TGCGCCAGCAGTCGCAGGAGCCCCCAAGGGGGCTACACCTTC. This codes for CASSRRSPQGGYTF.

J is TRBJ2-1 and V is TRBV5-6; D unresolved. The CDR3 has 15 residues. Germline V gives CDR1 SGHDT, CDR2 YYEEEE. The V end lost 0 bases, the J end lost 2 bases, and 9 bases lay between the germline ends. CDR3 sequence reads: CASSLVSDPYNEQFF. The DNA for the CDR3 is TGTGCCAGCAGCTTGGTATCGGACCCCTACAATGAGCAGTTCTTC.

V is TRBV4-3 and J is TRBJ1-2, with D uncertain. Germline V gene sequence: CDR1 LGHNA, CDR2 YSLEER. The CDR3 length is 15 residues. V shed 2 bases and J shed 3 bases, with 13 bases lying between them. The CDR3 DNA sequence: TGCGCCAGCAGCCAATCATCGGCCTTACACTATGGCTACACCTTC. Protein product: CASSQSSALHYGYTF.

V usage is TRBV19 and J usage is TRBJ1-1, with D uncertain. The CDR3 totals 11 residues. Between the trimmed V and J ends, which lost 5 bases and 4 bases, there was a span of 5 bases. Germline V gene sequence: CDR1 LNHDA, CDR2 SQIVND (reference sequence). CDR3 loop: CASSRLTEAFF. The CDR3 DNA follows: TGTGCCAGTAGTCGGCTCACTGAAGCTTTCTTT.

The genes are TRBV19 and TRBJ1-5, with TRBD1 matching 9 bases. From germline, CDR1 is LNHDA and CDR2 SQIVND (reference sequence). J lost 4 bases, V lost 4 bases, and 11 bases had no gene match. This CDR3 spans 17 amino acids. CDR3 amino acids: CASSTRPGTGKNQPQHF. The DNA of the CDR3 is TGTGCCAGTAGTACCCGCCCCGGGACAGGGAAAAATCAGCCCCAGCATTTT.

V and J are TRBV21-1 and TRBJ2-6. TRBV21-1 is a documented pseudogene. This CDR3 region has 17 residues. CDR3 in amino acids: CASTMTDRYSGANVLTF. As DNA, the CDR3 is TGTGCCAGCACAATGACGGACCGCTACTCTGGGGCCAACGTCCTGACTTTC.

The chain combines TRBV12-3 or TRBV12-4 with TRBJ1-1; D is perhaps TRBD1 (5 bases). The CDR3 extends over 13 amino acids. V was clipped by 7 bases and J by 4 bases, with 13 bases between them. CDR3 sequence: CASKTRQGTEAFF. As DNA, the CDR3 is TGTGCCAGCAAGACTCGTCAGGGCACTGAAGCTTTCTTT.

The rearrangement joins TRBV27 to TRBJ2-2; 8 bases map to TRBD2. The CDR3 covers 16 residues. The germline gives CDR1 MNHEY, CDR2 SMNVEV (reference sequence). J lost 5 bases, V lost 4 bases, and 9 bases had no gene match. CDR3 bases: TGTGCCAGCAGTTCACCAGCGGGAGAGCGAACCGGGGAGCTGTTTTTT. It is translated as CASSSPAGERTGELFF.

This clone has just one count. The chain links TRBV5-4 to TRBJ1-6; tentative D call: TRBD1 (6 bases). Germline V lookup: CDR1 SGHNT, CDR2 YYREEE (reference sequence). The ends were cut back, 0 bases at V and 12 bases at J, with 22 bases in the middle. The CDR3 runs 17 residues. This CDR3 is CASSLGGTQERWRPLHF. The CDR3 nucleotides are TGTGCCAGCAGCTTGGGGGGGACACAGGAGCGTTGGAGACCCCTCCACTTT. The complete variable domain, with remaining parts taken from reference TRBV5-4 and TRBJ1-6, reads ETGVTQSPTHLIKTRGQQVTLRCSSQSGHNTVSWYQQALGQGPQFIFQYYREEENGRGNFPPRFSGLQFPNYSSELNVNALELDDSALYLCASSLGGTQERWRPLHFGNGTRLTVT.

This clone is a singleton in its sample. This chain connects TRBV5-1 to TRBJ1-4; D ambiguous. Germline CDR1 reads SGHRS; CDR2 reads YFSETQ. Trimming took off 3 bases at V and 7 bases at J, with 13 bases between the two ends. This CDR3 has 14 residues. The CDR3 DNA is TGCGCCAGCAGCTCTACCACAGTCAGTGAAAAACTGTTTTTT. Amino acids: CASSSTTVSEKLFF.

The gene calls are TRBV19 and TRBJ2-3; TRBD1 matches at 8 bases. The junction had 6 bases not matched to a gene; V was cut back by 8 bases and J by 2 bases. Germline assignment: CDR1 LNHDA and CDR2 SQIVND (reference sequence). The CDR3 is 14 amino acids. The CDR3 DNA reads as TGTGCCAGTTGGACAGGGATAATCACAGATACGCAGTATTTT. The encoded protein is CASWTGIITDTQYF.

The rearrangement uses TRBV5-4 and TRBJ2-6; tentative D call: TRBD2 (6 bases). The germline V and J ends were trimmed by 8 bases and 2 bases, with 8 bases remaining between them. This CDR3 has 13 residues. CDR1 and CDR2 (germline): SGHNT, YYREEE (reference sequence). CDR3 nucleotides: TGTGCCAGTGGGGAGGCTGGGGCCAACGTCCTGACTTTC. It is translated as CASGEAGANVLTF.

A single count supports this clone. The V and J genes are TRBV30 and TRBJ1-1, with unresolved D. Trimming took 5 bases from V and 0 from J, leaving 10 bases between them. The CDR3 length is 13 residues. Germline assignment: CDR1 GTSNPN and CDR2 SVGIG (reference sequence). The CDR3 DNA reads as TGTGCCTGGGCGGTTAGGTTGAACACTGAAGCTTTCTTT. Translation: CAWAVRLNTEAFF.

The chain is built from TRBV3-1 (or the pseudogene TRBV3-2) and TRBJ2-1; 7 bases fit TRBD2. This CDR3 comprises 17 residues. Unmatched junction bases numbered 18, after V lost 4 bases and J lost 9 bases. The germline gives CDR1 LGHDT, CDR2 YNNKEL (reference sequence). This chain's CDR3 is CASSLQTGTPGGSEQFF. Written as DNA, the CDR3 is TGTGCCAGCAGCCTCCAGACCGGGACCCCGGGAGGTAGTGAGCAGTTCTTC.

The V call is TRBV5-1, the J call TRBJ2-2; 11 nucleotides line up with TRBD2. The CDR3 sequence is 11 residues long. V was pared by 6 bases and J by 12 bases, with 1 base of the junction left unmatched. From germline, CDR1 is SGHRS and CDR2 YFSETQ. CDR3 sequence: CASTSGGKLFF. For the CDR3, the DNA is TGCGCCAGCACTAGCGGGGGGAAGCTGTTTTTT.

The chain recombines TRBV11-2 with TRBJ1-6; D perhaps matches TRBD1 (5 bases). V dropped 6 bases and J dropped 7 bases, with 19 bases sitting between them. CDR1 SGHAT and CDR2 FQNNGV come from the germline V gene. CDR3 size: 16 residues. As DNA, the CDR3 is TGTGCCAGCAGTCCCCAACTGACAGTCAGAAATTCACCCCTCCACTTT. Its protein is CASSPQLTVRNSPLHF.

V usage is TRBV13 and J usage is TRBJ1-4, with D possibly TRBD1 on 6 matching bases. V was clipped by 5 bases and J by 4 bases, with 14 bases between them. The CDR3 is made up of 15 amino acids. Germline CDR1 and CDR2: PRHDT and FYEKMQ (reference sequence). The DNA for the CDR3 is TGTGCCAGCAGCCAAGGGGGGTGGGGTAATGAAAAACTGTTTTTT. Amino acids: CASSQGGWGNEKLFF.